The 5 T cell receptor beta chains below were found in one sample sequenced in a study of blood T cell repertoires in COVID-19. The table came from immunoSEQ multiplex PCR; TCRdb's copy has only in-frame clones and leaves some out. Here the sample spans some 260,000 clones, about nine tenths being singletons. Specimen: PBMCs or T cells enriched from blood (not recorded which). The origin of the receptors is a woman aged 18-30 years who had recovered from COVID-19.

V gene TRBV29-1 combines with J gene TRBJ1-1; weak D call: TRBD1 (6 bases). The CDR3 has 12 amino acids. The germline V and J ends were trimmed by 6 bases and 6 bases, with 14 bases remaining between them. Germline values: CDR1 SQVTM, CDR2 ANQGSEA. The CDR3 reads CSVLIGGPEAFF. The DNA for the CDR3 is TGCAGCGTCCTGATCGGGGGGCCTGAAGCTTTCTTT. Drawing the rest from reference TRBV29-1 and TRBJ1-1, the complete variable domain is SAVISQKPSRDICQRGTSLTIQCQVDSQVTMMFWYRQQPGQSLTLIATANQGSEATYESGFVIDKFPISRPNLTFSTLTVSNMSPEDSSIYLCSVLIGGPEAFFGQGTRLTVV.

This clone was counted once. V usage is TRBV7-9 and J usage is TRBJ2-1, with a possible D match to TRBD1 (5 bases). CDR3 length equals 11 residues. V was clipped by 5 bases and J by 9 bases, with 8 bases between them. Germline V gives CDR1 SEHNR, CDR2 FQNEAQ (reference sequence). CDR3 amino acids: CASSADSEQFF. The CDR3 region has the DNA TGTGCCAGCAGCGCAGACAGTGAGCAGTTCTTC.

This clone was seen only a few times. The chain is built from TRBV19 and TRBJ1-2; no clear D. The length of the CDR3 is 12 residues. Deletions cut 10 bases from V and 6 bases from J, with 15 bases between. Germline V gene lookup returns CDR1 LNHDA and CDR2 SQIVND (reference sequence). CDR3 bases: TGTGCCACTCACGGGCGGGTAGATGGCTACACCTTC. It is translated as CATHGRVDGYTF. Using reference TRBV19 and TRBJ1-2 for the parts outside the CDR3, the full variable domain is DGGITQSPKYLFRKEGQNVTLSCEQNLNHDAMYWYRQDPGQGLRLIYYSQIVNDFQKGDIAEGYSVSREKKESFPLTVTSAQKNPTAFYLCATHGRVDGYTFGSGTRLTVV.

The chain has TRBV6-5 and TRBJ2-7; D unclear. This CDR3 contains 13 residues. CDR1 MNHEY and CDR2 SVGAGI come from the germline V gene. Trimming pared 2 bases from V and 3 bases from J, leaving 8 bases between. The CDR3 reads CASSYATNYEQYF. CDR3 coding DNA: TGTGCCAGCAGTTACGCGACAAACTACGAGCAGTACTTC.

V and J are TRBV12-3 or TRBV12-4 and TRBJ1-1, with TRBD1 identical over 7 bases. With 5 bases clipped from V and 7 bases from J, the junction kept 4 bases outside the gene matches. This CDR3 spans 12 amino acids. In DNA, the CDR3 is TGTGCCAGCAGTAAACAGGGGAATGAAGCTTTCTTT. It encodes CASSKQGNEAFF.